This paragraph covers one T cell receptor (beta chain) sequence. What it recognizes is unknown. A much larger clone lies a single base off, so this may be a read error. This entry is derived from a study of tumor-infiltrating lymphocytes in primary liver carcinoma. In the study overall: Male and female patients aged 30 to 69 years made up the cohort. Each of the growths was stage T1-T3 N0M0, extending roughly 4.2 to 11 cm across. Study-wide results and caveats: Tumor-blood pairs (like tumor-adjacent pairs) overlapped less than tumor region pairs did.

V dropped 4 bases and J dropped 8; count of bases not matched to a gene: 11. This CDR3 is built from 15 residues. The germline V gene encodes CDR1 SGHRS and CDR2 YFSETQ. TCR beta cDNA was made from roughly 450 ng total RNA with a constant-region primer. Three rounds of nested multiplex PCR with slightly modified ARM-PCR produced TCR beta libraries. Both of the initial two PCR rounds ran for about 9 cycles and employed TRBV1-TRBV30 forward primers alongside a C-beta reverse primer. TCRdb reanalysed the multiplex PCR reads using MiXCR and keeps one entry per CDR3 protein. Of 100,000 to 150,000 distinct CDR3 sequences detected, approximately 64% appear once; the ten largest clones hold more than 7%. The study co-extracted DNA and RNA from around 18-30 mg of unsorted bulk tissue. Over 75% of the cells were viable tumor cells in every tumor sample.

The V and J genes are TRBV5-1 and TRBJ2-1; 8 positions agree with TRBD2. The sample comprised liver tumor tissue from sampling region 3. Described subset: tumor region T3, left-lateral pole. The sequence was collected from an older woman with primary liver carcinoma and hepatitis B virus infection. CDR3 amino acids: CASSQGLGGGDEQFF. The DNA of the CDR3 is TGCGCCAGCAGCCAGGGACTAGGGGGAGGGGATGAGCAGTTCTTC.